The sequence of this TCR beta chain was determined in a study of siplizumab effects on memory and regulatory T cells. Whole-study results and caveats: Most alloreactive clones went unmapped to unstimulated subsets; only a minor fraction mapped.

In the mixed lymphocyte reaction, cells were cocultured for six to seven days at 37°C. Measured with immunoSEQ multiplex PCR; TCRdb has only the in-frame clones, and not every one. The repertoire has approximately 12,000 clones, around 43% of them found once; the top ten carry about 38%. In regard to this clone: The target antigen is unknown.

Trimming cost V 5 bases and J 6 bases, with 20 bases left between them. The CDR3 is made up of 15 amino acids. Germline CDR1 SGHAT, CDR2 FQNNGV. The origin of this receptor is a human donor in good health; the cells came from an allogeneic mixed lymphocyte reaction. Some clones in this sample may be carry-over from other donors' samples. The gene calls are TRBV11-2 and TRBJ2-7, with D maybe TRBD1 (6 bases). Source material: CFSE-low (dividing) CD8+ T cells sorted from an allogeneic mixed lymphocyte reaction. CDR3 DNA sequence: TGTGCCAGCAGCCTATACAACGCCGGGACACGCGAGCAGTACTTC. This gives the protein CASSLYNAGTREQYF.